These T cell receptor beta chains were read from a single sample in a study of shared clonotypes between healthy human individuals. Produced via immunoSEQ multiplex PCR; TCRdb's table is partial and in-frame only. The data show about 800,000 clones, about 97% seen once. The sample was naive CD8+ T cells sorted from blood. Every receptor here comes from a man younger than 40 in good health. CDR3s include the opening cysteine and the closing phenylalanine or tryptophan. The D gene is left open where the match is weak.

>TRBD1|TRBV7-8|TRBJ1-5
TGTGCCAGCAGCTTAGCAGGACAGGTTGACAATCAGCCCCAGCATTTT
CASSLAGQVDNQPQHF
>-|TRBV19|TRBJ2-7
TGTGCCAGTAGCACCCTCGGGGCCAGCTACGAGCAGTACTTC
CASSTLGASYEQYF
>TRBD1|TRBV6-5|TRBJ1-2
TGTGCCAGCACCCAAGGACAGGGTAACTATGGCTACACCTTC
CASTQGQGNYGYTF
>TRBD1|TRBV7-9|TRBJ2-4
TGTGCCAGCAGCTTAGCGGGACAGGGTTTTGCCAAAAACATTCAGTACTTC
CASSLAGQGFAKNIQYF
>-|TRBV7-6|TRBJ2-7
TGTGCCAGCAGCTTAAGTGAGGCCTCCTACGAGCAGTACTTC
CASSLSEASYEQYF
>-|TRBV6-6|TRBJ1-1
TGTGCCAGCAGTTCATCGGGACGGTCCAACACTGAAGCTTTCTTT
CASSSSGRSNTEAFF
>TRBD2|TRBV27|TRBJ2-7
TGTGCCAGCAGTTTTCTCGGGGGACTATACGAGCAGTACTTC
CASSFLGGLYEQYF
>TRBD2|TRBV9|TRBJ2-2
TGTGCCAGCAGCGTATTGGGGACTAGCGGGAGCGCCGGGGAGCTGTTTTTT
CASSVLGTSGSAGELFF
>-|TRBV27|TRBJ2-3
TGTGCCAGCAGCCCCGAGGCAGGGACGCAGTATTTT
CASSPEAGTQYF
>-|TRBV7-9|TRBJ2-5
TGTGCCAGCAGCACGGGACACCAAGAAGAGACCCAGTACTTC
CASSTGHQEETQYF
>TRBD1|TRBV29-1|TRBJ2-2
TGCAGCGTTGAAGGGACAGGAACGACCGGGGAGCTGTTTTTT
CSVEGTGTTGELFF
>TRBD1|TRBV29-1|TRBJ2-1
TGCAGCGTCGATGGGACAGGGGACAATGAGCAGTTCTTC
CSVDGTGDNEQFF
>-|TRBV9|TRBJ1-1
TGTGCCAGCAGCTACGGCGGGGCAAACACTGAAGCTTTCTTT
CASSYGGANTEAFF
>TRBD2|TRBV11-2|TRBJ2-5
TGTGCCAGCAGTTCGACTAGCGGGGTTGATGGAGAGACCCAGTACTTC
CASSSTSGVDGETQYF
>-|TRBV11-2|TRBJ2-7
TGTGCCAGCAGACCCGGGACAAACTCCTACGAGCAGTACTTC
CASRPGTNSYEQYF
>TRBD1|TRBV6-5|TRBJ1-1
TGTGCCAGCAGTTACCTCAGGGGGCACACTGAAGCTTTCTTT
CASSYLRGHTEAFF
>TRBD2|TRBV4-3|TRBJ2-2
TGCGCCAGCAGCCAGGACATAGCGGGAGCGAGGACCGGGGAGCTGTTTTTT
CASSQDIAGARTGELFF
>TRBD1|TRBV7-9|TRBJ2-5
TGTGCCAGCAGCTTTGCTACCGGGACAGAGATTTTGTCCCAGTACTTC
CASSFATGTEILSQYF
>-|TRBV27|TRBJ2-5
TGTGCCAGCAGTTTATCAGGCGGGATCGTGACCCAGTACTTC
CASSLSGGIVTQYF
>-|TRBV29-1|TRBJ2-1
TGCAGCGTTGAGGGGGATAGCTCCTACAATGAGCAGTTCTTC
CSVEGDSSYNEQFF
>-|TRBV2|TRBJ1-5
TGTGCCAGCAAAAAGAATGTCCTTTTCAATCAGCCCCAGCATTTT
CASKKNVLFNQPQHF
>-|TRBV7-3|TRBJ2-3
TGTGCCAGCAGCTTAGGGTCCCCCTCCGGCGAAGTCACAGATACGCAGTATTTT
CASSLGSPSGEVTDTQYF